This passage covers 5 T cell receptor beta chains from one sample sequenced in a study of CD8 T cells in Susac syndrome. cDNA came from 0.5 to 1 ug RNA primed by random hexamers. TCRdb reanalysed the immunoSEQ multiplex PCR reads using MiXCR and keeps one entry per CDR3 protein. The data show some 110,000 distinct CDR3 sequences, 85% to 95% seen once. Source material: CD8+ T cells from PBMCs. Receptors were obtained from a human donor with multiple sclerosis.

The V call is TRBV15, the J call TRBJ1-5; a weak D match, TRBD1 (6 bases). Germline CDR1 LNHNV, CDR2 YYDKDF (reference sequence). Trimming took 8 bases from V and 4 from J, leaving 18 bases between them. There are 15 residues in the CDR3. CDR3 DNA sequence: TGTGCCACCTCCTTTTCAGGACAGACAAATCAGCCCCAGCATTTT. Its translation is CATSFSGQTNQPQHF.

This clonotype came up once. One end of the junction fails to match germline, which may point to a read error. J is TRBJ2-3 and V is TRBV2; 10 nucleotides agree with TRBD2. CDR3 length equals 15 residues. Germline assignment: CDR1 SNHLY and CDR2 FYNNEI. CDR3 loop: CANSEGLAVTDTQYF. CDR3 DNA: TGTGCCAACAGTGAAGGACTAGCGGTCACAGATACGCAGTATTTT.

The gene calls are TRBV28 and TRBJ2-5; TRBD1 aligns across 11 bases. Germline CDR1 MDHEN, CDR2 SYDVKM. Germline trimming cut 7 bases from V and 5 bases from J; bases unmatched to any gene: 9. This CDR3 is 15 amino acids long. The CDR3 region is CASMMDRGRLETQYF. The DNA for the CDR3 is TGTGCCAGCATGATGGACAGGGGGCGCCTTGAGACCCAGTACTTC.

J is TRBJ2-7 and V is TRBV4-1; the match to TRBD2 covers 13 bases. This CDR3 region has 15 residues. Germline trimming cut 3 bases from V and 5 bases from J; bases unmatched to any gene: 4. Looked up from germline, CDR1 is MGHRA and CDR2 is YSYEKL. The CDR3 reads CASSQRLAGGHEQYV. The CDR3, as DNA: TGCGCCAGCAGCCAGCGACTAGCGGGAGGTCACGAGCAGTACGTC.

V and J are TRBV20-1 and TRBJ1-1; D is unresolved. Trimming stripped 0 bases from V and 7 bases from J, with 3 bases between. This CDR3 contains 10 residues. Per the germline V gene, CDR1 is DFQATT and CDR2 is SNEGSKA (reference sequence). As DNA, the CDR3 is TGCAGTGCTAGAGAGGGTGAAGCTTTCTTT. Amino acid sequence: CSAREGEAFF.